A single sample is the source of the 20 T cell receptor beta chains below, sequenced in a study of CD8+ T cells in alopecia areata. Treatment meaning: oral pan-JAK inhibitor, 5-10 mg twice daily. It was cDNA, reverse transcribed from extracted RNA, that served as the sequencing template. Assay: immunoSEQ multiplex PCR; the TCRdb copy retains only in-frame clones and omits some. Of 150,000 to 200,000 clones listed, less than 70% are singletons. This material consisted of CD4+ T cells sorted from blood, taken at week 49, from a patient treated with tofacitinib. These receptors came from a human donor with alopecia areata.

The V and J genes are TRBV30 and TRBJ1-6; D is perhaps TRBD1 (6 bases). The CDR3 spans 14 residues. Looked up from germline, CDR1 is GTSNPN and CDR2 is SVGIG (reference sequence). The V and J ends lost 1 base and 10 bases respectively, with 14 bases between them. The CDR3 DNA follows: TGTGCCTGGAGTGCTACAGGGAAGAGCTCACCCCTCCACTTT. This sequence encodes CAWSATGKSSPLHF.

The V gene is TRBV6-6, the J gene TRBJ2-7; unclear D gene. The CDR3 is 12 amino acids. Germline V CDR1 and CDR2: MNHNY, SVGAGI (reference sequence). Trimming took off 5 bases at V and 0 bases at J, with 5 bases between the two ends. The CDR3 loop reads CASSTRSYEQYF. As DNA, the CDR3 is TGTGCCAGCAGTACCCGCTCCTACGAGCAGTACTTC.

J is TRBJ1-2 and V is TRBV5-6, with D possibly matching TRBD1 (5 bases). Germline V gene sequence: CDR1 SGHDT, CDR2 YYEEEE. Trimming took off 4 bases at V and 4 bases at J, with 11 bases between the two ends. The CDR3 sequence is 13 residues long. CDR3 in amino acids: CASSRDLIYGYTF. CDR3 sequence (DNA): TGTGCCAGCAGCCGGGACCTAATCTATGGCTACACCTTC.

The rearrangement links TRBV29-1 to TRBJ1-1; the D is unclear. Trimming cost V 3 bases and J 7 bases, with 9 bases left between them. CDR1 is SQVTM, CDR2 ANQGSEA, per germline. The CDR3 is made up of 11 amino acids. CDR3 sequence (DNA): TGCAGCGTTGATACGACGATTGAAGCTTTCTTT. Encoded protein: CSVDTTIEAFF.

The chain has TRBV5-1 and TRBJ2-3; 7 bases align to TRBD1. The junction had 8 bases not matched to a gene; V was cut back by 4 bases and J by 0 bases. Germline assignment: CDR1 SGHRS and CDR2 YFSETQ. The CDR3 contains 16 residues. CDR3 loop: CASSLETGRSTDTQYF. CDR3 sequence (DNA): TGCGCCAGCAGCCTCGAGACAGGGCGAAGCACAGATACGCAGTATTTT.

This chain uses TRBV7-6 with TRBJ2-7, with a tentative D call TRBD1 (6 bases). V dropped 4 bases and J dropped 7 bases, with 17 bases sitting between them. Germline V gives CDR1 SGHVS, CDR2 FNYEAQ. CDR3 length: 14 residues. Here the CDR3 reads CASSSTGPGKEQYF. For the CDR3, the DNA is TGTGCCAGCAGCTCCACAGGGCCCGGAAAGGAGCAGTACTTC.

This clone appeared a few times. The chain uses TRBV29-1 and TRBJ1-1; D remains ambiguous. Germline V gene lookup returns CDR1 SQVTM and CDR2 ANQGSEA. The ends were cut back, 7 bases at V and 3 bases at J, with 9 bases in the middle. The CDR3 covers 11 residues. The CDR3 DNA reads TGCAGCGGCACAGAGTACACTGAAGCTTTCTTT. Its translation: CSGTEYTEAFF.

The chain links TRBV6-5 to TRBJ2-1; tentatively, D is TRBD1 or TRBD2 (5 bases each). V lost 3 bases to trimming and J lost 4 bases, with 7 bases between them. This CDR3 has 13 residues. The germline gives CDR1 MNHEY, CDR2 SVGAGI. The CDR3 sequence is CASSYGGYNEQFF. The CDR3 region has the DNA TGTGCCAGCAGTTATGGGGGATACAATGAGCAGTTCTTC.

CDR3 sequence (DNA): TGTGCCAGCAGCGTCGGGACGGAGGGCAATCAGCCCCAGCATTTT. Its translation is CASSVGTEGNQPQHF. The chain uses TRBV9 and TRBJ1-5, with a tentative D call TRBD1 (5 bases). CDR1 and CDR2 from the germline V gene are SGDLS and YYNGEE. The CDR3 is 15 amino acids. Deletions cut 2 bases from V and 2 bases from J, with 11 bases between. The whole variable domain, filled in from reference TRBV9 and TRBJ1-5, reads DSGVTQTPKHLITATGQRVTLRCSPRSGDLSVYWYQQSLDQGLQFLIQYYNGEERAKGNILERFSAQQFPDLHSELNLSSLELGDSALYFCASSVGTEGNQPQHFGDGTRLSIL.

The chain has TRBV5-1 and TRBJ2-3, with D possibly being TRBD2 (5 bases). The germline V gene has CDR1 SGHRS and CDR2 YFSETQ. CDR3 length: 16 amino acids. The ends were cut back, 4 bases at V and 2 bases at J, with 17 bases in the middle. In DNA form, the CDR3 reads TGCGCCAGCAGCCTTATTCGGGCTAGCTTCACAGATACGCAGTATTTT. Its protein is CASSLIRASFTDTQYF.

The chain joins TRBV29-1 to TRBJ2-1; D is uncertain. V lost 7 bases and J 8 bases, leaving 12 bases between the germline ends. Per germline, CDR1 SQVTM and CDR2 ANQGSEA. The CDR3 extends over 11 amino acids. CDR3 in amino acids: CSGRWLYEQFF. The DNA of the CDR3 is TGCAGCGGCCGGTGGCTTTATGAGCAGTTCTTC.

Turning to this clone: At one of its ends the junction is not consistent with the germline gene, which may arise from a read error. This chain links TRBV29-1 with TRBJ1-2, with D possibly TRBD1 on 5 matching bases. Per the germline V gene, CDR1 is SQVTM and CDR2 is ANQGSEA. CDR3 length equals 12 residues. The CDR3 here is CSVEMGLTGGSF. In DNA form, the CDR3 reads TGCAGCGTTGAAATGGGTCTAACTGGGGGTTCCTTC.

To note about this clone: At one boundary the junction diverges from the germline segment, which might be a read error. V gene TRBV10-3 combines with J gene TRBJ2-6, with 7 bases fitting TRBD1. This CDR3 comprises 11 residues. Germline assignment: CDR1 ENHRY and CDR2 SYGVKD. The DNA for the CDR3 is TGTGCCATCAGCGACGGACAGGTCTTGGCTTTC. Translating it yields CAISDGQVLAF.

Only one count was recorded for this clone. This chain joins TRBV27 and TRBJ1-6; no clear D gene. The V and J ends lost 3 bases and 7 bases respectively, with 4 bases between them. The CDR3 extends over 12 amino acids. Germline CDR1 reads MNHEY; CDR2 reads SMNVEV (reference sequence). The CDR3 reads CASSLPNSPLHF. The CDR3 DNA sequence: TGTGCCAGCAGTTTGCCAAATTCACCCCTCCACTTT.

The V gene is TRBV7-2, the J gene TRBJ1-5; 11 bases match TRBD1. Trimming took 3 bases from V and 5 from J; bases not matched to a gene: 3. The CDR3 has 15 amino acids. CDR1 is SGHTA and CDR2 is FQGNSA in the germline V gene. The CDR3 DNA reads TGTGCCAGCAGCTTCCGGACAGGGGGCGATCAGCCCCAGCATTTT. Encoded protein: CASSFRTGGDQPQHF.

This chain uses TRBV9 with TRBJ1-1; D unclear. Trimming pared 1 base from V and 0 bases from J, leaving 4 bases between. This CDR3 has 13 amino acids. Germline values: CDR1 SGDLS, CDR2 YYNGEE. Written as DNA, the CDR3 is TGTGCCAGCAGCGTATTAGTGAACACTGAAGCTTTCTTT. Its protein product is CASSVLVNTEAFF.

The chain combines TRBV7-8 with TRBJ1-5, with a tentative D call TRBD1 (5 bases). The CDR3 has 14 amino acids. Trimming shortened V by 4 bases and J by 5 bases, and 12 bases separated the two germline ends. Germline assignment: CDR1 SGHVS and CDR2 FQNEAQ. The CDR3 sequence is CASSSRESHQPQHF. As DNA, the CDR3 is TGTGCCAGCAGCTCCAGGGAGTCCCATCAGCCCCAGCATTTT.

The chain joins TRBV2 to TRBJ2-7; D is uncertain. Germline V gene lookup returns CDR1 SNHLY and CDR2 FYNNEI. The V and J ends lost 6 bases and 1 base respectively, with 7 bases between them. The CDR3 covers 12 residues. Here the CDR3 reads CASSAQSYEQYF. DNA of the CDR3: TGTGCCAGCAGCGCACAATCCTACGAGCAGTACTTC.

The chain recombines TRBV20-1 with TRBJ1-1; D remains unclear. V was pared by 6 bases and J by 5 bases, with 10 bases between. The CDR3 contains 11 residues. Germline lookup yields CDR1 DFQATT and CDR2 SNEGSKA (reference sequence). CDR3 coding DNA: TGCAGTGCGTCCCTCAGGACTGAAGCTTTCTTT. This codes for CSASLRTEAFF.

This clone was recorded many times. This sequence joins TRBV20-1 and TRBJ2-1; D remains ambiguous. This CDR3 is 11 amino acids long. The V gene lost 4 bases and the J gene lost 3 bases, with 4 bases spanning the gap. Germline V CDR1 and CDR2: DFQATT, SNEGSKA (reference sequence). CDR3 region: CSAKNYNEQFF. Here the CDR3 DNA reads TGCAGTGCTAAGAACTACAATGAGCAGTTCTTC.